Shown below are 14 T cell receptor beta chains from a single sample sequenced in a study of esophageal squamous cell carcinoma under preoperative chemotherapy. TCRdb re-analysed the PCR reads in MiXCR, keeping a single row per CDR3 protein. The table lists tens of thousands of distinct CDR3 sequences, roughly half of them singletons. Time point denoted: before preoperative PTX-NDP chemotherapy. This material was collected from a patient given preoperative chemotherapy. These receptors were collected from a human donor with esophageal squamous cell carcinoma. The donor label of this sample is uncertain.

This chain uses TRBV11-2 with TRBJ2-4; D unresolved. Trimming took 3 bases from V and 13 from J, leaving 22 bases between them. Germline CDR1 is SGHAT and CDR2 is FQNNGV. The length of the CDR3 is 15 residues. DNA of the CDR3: TGTGCCAGCAGCTTGGTGGTGCGAGAGGCAAATACGCAGTACTTC. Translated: CASSLVVREANTQYF.

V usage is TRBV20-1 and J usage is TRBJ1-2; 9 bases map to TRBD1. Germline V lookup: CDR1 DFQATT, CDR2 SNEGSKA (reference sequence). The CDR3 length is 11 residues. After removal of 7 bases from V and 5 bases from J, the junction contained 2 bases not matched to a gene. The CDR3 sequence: CSGQGGYGYTF. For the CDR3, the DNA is TGCAGTGGACAGGGGGGGTATGGCTACACCTTC.

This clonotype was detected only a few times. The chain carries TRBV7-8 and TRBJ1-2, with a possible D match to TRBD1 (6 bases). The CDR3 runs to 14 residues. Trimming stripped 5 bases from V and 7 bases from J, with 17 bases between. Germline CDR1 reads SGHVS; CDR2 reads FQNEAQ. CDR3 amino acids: CASSAGTPRGGYTF. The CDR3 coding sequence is TGTGCCAGCAGCGCCGGGACACCAAGGGGTGGCTACACCTTC.

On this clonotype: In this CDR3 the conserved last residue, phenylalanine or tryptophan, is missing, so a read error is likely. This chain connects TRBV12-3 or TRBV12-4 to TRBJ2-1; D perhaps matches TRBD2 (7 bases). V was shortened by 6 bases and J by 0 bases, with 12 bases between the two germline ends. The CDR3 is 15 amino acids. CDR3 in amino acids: CASRGGASSYNEQFS. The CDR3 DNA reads TGTGCCAGCAGGGGGGGGGCCTCCTCCTACAATGAGCAGTTCTCC.

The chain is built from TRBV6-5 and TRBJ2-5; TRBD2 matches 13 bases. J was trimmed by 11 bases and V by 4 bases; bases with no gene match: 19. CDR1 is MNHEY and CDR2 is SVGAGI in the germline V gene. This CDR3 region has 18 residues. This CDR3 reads CASSFRTSGSGGDNEQYF. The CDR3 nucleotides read TGTGCCAGCAGTTTTCGGACTAGCGGGAGTGGAGGAGACAATGAGCAGTACTTC.

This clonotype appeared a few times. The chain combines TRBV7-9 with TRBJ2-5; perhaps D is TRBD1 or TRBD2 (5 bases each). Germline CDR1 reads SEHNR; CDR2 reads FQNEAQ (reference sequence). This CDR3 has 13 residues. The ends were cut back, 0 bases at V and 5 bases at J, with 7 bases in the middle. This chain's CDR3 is CASSLAGTETQYF. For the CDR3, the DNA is TGTGCCAGCAGCTTAGCCGGGACGGAGACCCAGTACTTC. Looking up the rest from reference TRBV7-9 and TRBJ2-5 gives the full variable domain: DTGVSQNPRHKITKRGQNVTFRCDPISEHNRLYWYRQTLGQGPEFLTYFQNEAQLEKSRLLSDRFSAERPKGSFSTLEIQRTEQGDSAMYLCASSLAGTETQYFGPGTRLLVL.

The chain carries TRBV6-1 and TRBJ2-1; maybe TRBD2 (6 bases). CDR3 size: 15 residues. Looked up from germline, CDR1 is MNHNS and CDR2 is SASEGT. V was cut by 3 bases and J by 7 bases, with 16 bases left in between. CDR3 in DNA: TGTGCCAGCAGTGAGGTCAGGACTACTACAAATGAGCAGTTCTTC. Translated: CASSEVRTTTNEQFF.

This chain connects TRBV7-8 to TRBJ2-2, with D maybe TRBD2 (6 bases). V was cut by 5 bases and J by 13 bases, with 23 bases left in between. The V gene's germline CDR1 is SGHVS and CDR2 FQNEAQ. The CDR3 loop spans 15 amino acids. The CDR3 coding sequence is TGTGCCAGCAGCCCCTATATGAGCAAGGGCGGGACGCTGTTTTTT. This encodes CASSPYMSKGGTLFF.

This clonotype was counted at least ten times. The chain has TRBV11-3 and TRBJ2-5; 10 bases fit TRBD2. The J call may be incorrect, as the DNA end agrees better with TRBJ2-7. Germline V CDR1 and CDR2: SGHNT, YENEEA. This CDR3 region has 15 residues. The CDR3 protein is CASSLVGTSASEQYF. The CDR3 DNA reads TGTGCCAGCAGCTTAGTGGGGACTAGCGCCAGCGAGCAGTACTTC.

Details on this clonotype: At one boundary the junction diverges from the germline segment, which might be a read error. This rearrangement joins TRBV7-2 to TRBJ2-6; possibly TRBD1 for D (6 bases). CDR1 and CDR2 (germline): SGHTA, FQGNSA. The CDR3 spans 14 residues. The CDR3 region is CASSLMVGAYVLTF. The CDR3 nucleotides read TGTGCCAGCAGCTTAATGGTGGGGGCCTACGTGCTGACTTTC.

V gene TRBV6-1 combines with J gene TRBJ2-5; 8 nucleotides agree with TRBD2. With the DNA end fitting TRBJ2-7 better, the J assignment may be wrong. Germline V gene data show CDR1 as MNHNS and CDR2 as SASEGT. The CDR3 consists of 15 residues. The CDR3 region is CASKEYSGSGYEQYF. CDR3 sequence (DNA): TGTGCCAGCAAAGAATACAGCGGGAGTGGGTACGAGCAGTACTTC.

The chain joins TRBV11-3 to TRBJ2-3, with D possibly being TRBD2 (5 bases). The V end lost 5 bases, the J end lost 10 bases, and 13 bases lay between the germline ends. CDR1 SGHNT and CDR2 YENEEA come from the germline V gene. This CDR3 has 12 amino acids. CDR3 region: CASSPSTEAQYF. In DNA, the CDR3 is TGTGCCAGCAGCCCTAGCACAGAGGCGCAGTATTTT.

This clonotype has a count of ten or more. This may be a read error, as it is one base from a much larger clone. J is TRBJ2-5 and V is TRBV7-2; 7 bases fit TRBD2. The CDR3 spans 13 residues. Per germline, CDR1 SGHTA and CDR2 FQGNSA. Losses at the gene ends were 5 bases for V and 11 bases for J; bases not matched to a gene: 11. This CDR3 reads CASSDSGFSEQYF. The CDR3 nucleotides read TGTGCCAGCAGCGATAGCGGGTTTAGTGAGCAGTACTTC.

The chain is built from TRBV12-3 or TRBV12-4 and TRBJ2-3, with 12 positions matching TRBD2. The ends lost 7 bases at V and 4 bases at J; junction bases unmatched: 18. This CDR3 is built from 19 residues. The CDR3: CASNSGGLAGGRSADTQYF. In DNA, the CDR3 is TGTGCCAGCAACTCGGGGGGGCTAGCGGGGGGGCGGTCTGCAGATACGCAGTATTTT.